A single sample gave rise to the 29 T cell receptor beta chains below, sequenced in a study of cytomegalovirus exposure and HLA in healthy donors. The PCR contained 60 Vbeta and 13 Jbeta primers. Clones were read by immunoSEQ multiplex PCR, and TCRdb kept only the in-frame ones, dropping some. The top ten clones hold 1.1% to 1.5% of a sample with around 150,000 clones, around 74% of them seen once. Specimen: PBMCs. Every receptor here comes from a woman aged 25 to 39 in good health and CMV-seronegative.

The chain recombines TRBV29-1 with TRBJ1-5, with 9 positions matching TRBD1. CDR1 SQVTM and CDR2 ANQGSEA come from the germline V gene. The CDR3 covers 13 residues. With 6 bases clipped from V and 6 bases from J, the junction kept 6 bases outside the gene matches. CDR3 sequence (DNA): TGCAGCGTACGACAGGGGGGTGGTCAGCCCCAGCATTTT. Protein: CSVRQGGGQPQHF. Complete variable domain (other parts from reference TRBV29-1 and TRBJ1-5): SAVISQKPSRDICQRGTSLTIQCQVDSQVTMMFWYRQQPGQSLTLIATANQGSEATYESGFVIDKFPISRPNLTFSTLTVSNMSPEDSSIYLCSVRQGGGQPQHFGDGTRLSIL.

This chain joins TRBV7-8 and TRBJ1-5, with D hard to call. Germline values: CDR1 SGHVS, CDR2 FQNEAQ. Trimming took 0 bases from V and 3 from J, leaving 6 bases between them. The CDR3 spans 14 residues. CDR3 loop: CASSLAAFNQPQHF. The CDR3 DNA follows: TGTGCCAGCAGCTTAGCGGCCTTCAATCAGCCCCAGCATTTT.

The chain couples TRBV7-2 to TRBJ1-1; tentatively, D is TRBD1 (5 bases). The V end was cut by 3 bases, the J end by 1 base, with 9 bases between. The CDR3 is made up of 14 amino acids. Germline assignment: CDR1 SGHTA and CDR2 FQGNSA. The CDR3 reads CASSLWGQNTEAFF. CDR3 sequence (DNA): TGTGCCAGCAGCTTGTGGGGCCAGAACACTGAAGCTTTCTTT.

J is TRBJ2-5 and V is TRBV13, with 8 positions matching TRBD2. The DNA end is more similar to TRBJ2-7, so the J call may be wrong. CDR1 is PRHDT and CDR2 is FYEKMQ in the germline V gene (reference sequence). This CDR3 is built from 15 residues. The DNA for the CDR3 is TGTGCCAGCAGTCCAGGGAGCGGGGGAGGGTACGAGCAGTACTTC. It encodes CASSPGSGGGYEQYF.

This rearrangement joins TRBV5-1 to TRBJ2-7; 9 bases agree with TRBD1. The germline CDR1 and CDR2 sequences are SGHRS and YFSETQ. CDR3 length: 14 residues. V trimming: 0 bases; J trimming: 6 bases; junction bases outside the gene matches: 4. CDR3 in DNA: TGCGCCAGCAGCTTGGATACAGGGGGCGTCGAGCAGTACTTC. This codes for CASSLDTGGVEQYF.

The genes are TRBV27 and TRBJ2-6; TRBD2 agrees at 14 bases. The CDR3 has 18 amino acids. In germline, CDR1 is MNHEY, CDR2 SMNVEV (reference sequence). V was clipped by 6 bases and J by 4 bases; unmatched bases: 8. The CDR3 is CASSRLAGGPLGANVLTF. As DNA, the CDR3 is TGTGCCAGCAGCCGACTAGCGGGGGGGCCGTTAGGGGCCAACGTCCTGACTTTC.

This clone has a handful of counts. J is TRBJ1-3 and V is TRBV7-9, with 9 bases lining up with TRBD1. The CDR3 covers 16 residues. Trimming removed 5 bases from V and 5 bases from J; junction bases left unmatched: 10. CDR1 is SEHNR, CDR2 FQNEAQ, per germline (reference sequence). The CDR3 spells CASSQTLGTGRNTIYF. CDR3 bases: TGTGCCAGCAGCCAGACCCTCGGGACAGGGCGAAACACCATATATTTT.

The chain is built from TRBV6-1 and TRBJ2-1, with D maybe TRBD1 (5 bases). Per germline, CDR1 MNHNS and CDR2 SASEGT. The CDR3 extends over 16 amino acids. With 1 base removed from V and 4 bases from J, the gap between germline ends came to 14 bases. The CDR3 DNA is TGTGCCAGCAGTGAAGAGGGGCTCCATCTTTACAATGAGCAGTTCTTC. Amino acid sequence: CASSEEGLHLYNEQFF.

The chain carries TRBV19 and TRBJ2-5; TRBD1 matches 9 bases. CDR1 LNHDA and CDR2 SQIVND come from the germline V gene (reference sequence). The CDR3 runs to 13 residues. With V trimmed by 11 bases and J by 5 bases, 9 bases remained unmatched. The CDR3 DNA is TGTGCCTCTAGGGGACAGGGAGGGGAGACCCAGTACTTC. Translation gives CASRGQGGETQYF.

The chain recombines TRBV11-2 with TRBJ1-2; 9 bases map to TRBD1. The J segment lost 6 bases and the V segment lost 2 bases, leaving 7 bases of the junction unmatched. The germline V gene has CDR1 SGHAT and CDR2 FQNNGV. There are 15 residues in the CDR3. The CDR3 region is CASSLPGQGEDGYTF. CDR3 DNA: TGTGCCAGCAGCTTACCGGGACAGGGCGAAGATGGCTACACCTTC.

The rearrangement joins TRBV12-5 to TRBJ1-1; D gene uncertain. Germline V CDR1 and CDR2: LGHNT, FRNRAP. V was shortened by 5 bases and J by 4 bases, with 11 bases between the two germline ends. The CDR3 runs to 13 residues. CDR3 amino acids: CASGVLLGTEAFF. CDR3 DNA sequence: TGTGCTAGTGGTGTACTACTCGGCACTGAAGCTTTCTTT.

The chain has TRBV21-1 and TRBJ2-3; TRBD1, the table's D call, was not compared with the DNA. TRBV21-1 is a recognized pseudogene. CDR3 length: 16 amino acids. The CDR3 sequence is CASSKGAGASTDTQYF. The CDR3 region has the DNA TGTGCCAGCAGCAAAGGGGCTGGGGCTAGCACAGATACGCAGTATTTT.

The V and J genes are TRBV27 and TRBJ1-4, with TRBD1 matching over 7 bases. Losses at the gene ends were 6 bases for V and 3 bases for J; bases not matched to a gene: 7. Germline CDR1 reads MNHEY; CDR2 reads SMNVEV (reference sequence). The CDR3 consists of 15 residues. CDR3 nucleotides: TGTGCCAGCAGCAACTACAGGGGACCTAATGAAAAACTGTTTTTT. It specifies CASSNYRGPNEKLFF. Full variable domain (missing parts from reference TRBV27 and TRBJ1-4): EAQVTQNPRYLITVTGKKLTVTCSQNMNHEYMSWYRQDPGLGLRQIYYSMNVEVTDKGDVPEGYKVSRKEKRNFPLILESPSPNQTSLYFCASSNYRGPNEKLFFGSGTQLSVL.

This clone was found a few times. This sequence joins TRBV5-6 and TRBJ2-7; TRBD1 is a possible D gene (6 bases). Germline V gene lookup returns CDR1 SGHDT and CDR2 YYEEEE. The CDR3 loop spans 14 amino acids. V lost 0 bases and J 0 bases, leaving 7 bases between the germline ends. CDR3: CASSLVDSSYEQYF. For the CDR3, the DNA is TGTGCCAGCAGCTTGGTGGACAGCTCCTACGAGCAGTACTTC.

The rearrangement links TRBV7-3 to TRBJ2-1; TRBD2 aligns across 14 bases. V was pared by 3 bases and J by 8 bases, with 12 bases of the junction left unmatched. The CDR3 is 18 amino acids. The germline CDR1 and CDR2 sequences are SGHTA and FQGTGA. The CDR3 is CASSLGPRLAGGPHEQFF. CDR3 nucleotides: TGTGCCAGCAGCTTGGGCCCCCGACTAGCGGGGGGGCCGCATGAGCAGTTCTTC.

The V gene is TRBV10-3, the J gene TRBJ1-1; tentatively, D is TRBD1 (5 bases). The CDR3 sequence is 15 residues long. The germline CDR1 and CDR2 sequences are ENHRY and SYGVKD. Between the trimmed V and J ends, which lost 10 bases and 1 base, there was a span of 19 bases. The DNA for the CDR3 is TGTGCCACCTCGGTGATAGACGGGGGGAACACTGAAGCTTTCTTT. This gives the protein CATSVIDGGNTEAFF.

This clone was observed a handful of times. DNA of the CDR3: TGTGCCAGCAGCTTAGGGTGGGAGGTGGGGTGGGACAATGAGCAGTTCTTC. It specifies CASSLGWEVGWDNEQFF. The chain carries TRBV13 and TRBJ2-1; D is perhaps TRBD2 (6 bases). V was clipped by 0 bases and J by 5 bases, with 17 bases between them. CDR1 PRHDT and CDR2 FYEKMQ come from the germline V gene (reference sequence). The CDR3 runs to 17 residues.

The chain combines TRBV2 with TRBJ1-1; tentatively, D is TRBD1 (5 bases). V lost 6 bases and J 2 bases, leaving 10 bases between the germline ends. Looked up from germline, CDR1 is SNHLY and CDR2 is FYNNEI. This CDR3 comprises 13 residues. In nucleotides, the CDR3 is TGTGCCAGCAGCACAGGTCCAAACACTGAAGCTTTCTTT. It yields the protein CASSTGPNTEAFF.

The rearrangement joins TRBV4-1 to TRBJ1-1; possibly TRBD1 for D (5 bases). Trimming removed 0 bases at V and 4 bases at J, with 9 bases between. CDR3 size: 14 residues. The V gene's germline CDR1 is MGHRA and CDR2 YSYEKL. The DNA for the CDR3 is TGCGCCAGCAGCCAAGATATTACAGGCACTGAAGCTTTCTTT. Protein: CASSQDITGTEAFF.

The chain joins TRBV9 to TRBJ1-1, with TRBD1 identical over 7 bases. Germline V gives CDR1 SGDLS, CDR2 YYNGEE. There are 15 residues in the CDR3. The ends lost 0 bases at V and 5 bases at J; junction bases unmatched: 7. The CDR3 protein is CASSVGPTGKTEAFF. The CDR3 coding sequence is TGTGCCAGCAGCGTAGGGCCGACAGGGAAAACTGAAGCTTTCTTT.

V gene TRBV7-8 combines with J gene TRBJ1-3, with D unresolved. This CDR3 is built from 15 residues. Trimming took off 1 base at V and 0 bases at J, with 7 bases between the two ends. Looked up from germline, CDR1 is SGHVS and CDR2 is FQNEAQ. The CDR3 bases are TGTGCCAGCAGCTTAGGGAGCCTCTCTGGAAACACCATATATTTT. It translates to CASSLGSLSGNTIYF.

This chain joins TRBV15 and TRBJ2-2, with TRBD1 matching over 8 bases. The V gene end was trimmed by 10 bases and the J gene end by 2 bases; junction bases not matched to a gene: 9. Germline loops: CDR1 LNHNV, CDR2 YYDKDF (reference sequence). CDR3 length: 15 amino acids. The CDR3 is CAIRQGASNTGELFF. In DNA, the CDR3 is TGTGCCATTCGGCAGGGGGCGAGTAACACCGGGGAGCTGTTTTTT.

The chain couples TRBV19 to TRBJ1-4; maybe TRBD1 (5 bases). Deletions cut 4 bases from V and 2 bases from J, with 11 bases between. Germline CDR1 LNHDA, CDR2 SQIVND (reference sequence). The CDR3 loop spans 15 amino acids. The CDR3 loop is CASSNPGLTNEKLFF. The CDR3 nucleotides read TGTGCCAGTAGTAATCCGGGACTGACTAATGAAAAACTGTTTTTT.

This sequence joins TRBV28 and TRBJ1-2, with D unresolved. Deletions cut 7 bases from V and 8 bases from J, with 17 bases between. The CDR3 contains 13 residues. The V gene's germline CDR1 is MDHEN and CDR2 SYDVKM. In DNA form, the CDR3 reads TGTGCCAGCACTGCTCTGTTGCGAATAGGCTACACCTTC. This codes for CASTALLRIGYTF.

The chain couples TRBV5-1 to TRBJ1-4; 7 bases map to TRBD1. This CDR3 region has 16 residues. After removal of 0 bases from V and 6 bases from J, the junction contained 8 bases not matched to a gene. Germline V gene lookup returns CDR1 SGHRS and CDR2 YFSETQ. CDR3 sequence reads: CASSLVFRGVDEKLFF. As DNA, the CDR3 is TGCGCCAGCAGCTTGGTATTCAGGGGGGTAGATGAAAAACTGTTTTTT.

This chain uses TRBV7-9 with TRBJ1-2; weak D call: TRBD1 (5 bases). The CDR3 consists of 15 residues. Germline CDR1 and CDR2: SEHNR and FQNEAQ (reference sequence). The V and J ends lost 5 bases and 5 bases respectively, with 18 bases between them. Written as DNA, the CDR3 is TGTGCCAGCAGCCGCGCCGGGGGAGAGGGTTATGGCTACACCTTC. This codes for CASSRAGGEGYGYTF.

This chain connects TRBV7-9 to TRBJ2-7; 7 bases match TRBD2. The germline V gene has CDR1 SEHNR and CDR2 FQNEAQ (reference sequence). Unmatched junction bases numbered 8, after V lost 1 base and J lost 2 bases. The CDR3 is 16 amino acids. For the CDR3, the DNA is TGTGCCAGCAGCTTAGATCTGACTAGCACGGCCTACGAGCAGTACTTC. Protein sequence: CASSLDLTSTAYEQYF.

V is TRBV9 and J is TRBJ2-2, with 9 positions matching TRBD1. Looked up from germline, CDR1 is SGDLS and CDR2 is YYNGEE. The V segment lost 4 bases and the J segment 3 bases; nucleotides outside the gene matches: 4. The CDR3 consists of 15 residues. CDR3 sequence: CASSLGQGDTGELFF. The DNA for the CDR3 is TGTGCCAGCAGCTTGGGACAGGGAGACACCGGGGAGCTGTTTTTT. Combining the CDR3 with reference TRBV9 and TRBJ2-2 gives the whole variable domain DSGVTQTPKHLITATGQRVTLRCSPRSGDLSVYWYQQSLDQGLQFLIQYYNGEERAKGNILERFSAQQFPDLHSELNLSSLELGDSALYFCASSLGQGDTGELFFGEGSRLTVL.

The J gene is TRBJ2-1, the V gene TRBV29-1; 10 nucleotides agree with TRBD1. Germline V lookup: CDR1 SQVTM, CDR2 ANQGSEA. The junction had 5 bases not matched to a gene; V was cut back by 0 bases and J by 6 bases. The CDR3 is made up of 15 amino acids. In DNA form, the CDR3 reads TGCAGCGTTGAAGATCAGCGGACAGGGGGCAATGAGCAGTTCTTC. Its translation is CSVEDQRTGGNEQFF.